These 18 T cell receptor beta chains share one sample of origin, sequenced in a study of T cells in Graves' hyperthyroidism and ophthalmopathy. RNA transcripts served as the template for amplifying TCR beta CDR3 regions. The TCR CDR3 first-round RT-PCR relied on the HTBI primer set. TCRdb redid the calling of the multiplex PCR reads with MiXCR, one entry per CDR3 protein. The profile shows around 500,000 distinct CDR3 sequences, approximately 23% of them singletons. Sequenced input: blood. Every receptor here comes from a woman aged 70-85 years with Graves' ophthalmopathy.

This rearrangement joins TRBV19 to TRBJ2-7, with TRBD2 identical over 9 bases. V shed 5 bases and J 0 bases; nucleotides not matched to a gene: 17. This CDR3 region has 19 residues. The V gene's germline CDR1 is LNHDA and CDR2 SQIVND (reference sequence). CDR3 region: CASSVTSGSSTLSSYEQYF. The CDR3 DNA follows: TGTGCCAGTAGTGTTACTAGCGGGTCGAGTACTCTTTCCTCCTACGAGCAGTACTTC. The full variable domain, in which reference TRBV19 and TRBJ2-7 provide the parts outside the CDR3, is DGGITQSPKYLFRKEGQNVTLSCEQNLNHDAMYWYRQDPGQGLRLIYYSQIVNDFQKGDIAEGYSVSREKKESFPLTVTSAQKNPTAFYLCASSVTSGSSTLSSYEQYFGPGTRLTVT.

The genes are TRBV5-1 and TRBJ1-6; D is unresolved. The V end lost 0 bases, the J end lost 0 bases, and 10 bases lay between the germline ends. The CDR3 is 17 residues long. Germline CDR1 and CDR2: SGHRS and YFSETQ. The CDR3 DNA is TGCGCCAGCAGCTTGGGGTCGGGAACCTCCTATAATTCACCCCTCCACTTT. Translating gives CASSLGSGTSYNSPLHF.

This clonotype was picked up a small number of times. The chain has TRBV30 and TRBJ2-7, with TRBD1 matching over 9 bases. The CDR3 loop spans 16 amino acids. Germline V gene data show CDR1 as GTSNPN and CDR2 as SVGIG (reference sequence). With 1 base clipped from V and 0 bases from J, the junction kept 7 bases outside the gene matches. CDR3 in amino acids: CAWSGPRDRASYEQYF. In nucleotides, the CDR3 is TGTGCCTGGAGTGGCCCCCGGGACAGGGCCTCCTACGAGCAGTACTTC.

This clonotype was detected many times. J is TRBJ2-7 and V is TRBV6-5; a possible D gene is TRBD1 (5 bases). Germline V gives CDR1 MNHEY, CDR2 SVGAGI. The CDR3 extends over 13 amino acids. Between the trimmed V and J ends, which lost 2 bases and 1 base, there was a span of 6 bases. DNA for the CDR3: TGTGCCAGCAGTTACGACAGATCCTACGAGCAGTACTTC. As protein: CASSYDRSYEQYF.

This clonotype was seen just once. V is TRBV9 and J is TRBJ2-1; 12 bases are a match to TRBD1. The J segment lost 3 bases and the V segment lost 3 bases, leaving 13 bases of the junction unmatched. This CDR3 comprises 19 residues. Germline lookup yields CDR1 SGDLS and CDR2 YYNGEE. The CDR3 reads CASSDTGTGGPVNYNEQFF. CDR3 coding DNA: TGTGCCAGCAGCGACACCGGGACAGGGGGCCCTGTTAACTACAATGAGCAGTTCTTC. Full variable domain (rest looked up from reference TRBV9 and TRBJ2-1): DSGVTQTPKHLITATGQRVTLRCSPRSGDLSVYWYQQSLDQGLQFLIQYYNGEERAKGNILERFSAQQFPDLHSELNLSSLELGDSALYFCASSDTGTGGPVNYNEQFFGPGTRLTVL.

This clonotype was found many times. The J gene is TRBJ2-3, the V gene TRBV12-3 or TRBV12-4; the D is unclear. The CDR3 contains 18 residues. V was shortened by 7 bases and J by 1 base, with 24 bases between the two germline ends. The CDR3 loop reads CASTPGVLAAKGTDTQYF. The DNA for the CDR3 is TGTGCCAGCACCCCTGGTGTATTGGCAGCGAAAGGCACAGATACGCAGTATTTT.

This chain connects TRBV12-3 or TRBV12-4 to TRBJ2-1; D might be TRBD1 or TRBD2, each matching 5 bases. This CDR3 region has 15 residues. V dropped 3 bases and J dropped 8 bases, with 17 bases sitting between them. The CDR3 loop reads CASSLGDLHSDEQFF. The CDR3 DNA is TGTGCCAGCAGTTTGGGGGATCTGCACTCCGATGAGCAGTTCTTC.

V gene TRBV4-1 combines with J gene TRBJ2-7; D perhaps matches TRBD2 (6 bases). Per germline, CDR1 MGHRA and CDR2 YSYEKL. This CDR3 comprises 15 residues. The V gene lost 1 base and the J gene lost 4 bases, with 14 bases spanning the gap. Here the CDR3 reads CASSQGAPGSYEQYF. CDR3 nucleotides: TGCGCCAGCAGCCAAGGGGCTCCCGGGAGTTACGAGCAGTACTTC.

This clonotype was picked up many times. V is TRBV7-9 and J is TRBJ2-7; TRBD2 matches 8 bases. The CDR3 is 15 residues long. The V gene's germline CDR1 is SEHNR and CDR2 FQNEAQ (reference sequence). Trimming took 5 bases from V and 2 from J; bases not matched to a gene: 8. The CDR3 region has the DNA TGTGCCAGCAGCACCACTAGCGGAGGGGCCTACGAGCAGTACTTC. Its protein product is CASSTTSGGAYEQYF.

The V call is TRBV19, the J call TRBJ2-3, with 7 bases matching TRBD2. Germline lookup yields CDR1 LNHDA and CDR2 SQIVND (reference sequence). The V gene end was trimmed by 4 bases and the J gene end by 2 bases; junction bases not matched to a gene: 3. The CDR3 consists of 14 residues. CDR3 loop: CASSRGLDTDTQYF. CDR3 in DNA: TGTGCCAGTAGTAGAGGACTAGACACAGATACGCAGTATTTT.

The CDR3 DNA is TGTGCCAGTAACAACAGGGTAATCTCTGGGGCCAACGTCCTGACTTTC. It is translated as CASNNRVISGANVLTF. The rearrangement joins TRBV19 to TRBJ2-6, with D possibly TRBD1 on 6 matching bases. CDR1 and CDR2 (germline): LNHDA, SQIVND (reference sequence). The CDR3 covers 16 residues. Trimming stripped 7 bases from V and 0 bases from J, with 13 bases between.

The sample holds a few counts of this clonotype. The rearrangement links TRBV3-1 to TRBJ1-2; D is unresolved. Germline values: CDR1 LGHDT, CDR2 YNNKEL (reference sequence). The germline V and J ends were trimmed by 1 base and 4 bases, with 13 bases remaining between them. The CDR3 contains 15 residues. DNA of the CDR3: TGTGCCAGCAGCCAAGGCTCAGGAACTCTCTATGGCTACACCTTC. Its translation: CASSQGSGTLYGYTF.

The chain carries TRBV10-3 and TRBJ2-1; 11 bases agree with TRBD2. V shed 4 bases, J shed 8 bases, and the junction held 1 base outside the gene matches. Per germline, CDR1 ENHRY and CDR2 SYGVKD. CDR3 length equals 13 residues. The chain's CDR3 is CAISVLAGDEQFF. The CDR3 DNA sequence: TGTGCCATCAGTGTACTAGCGGGAGATGAGCAGTTCTTC.

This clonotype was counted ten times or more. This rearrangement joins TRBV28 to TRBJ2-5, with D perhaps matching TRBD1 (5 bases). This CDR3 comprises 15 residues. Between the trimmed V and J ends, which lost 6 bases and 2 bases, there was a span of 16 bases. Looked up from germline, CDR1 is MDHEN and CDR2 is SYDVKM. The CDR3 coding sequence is TGTGCCAGCAGCAGTGGCTCAGGGTATCAAGAGACCCAGTACTTC. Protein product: CASSSGSGYQETQYF.

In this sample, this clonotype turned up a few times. CDR3 in DNA: TGTGCCAGCAGGCGGACAGGGGCGGACTATGGCTACACCTTC. As protein: CASRRTGADYGYTF. The gene calls are TRBV6-1 and TRBJ1-2, with 9 bases matching TRBD1. Looked up from germline, CDR1 is MNHNS and CDR2 is SASEGT. V trimming: 6 bases; J trimming: 3 bases; junction bases outside the gene matches: 5. This CDR3 has 14 residues.

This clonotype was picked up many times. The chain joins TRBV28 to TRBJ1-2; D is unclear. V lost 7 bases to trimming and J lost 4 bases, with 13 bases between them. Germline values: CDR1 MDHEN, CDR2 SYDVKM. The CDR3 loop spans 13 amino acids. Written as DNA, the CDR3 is TGTGCCAGCAATTCGGCAGCAATCTATGGCTACACCTTC. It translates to CASNSAAIYGYTF.

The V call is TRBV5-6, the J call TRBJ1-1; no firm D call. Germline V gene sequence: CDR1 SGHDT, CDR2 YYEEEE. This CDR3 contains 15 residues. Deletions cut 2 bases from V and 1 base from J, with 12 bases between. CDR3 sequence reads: CASSFFGLSNTEAFF. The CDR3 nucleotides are TGTGCCAGCAGCTTTTTTGGACTCTCGAACACTGAAGCTTTCTTT.

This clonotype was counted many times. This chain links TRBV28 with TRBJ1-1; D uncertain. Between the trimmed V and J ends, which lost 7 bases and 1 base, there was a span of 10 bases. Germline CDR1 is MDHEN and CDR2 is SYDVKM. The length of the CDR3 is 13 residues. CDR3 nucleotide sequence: TGTGCCAGCACCCCCTGGGGGAACACTGAAGCTTTCTTT. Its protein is CASTPWGNTEAFF.